This T cell receptor beta chain appears in the sequencing data of a study of cytomegalovirus exposure and HLA in healthy donors. On the study more broadly: Most genotyped donors, 81% of about 360, had Caucasian-associated genetic ancestry.

This clone has a single count. The antigen is undetermined. Primers: 60 Vbeta forward and 13 Jbeta reverse. Generated by immunoSEQ multiplex PCR, the TCRdb table keeps only in-frame clones and is missing some. This sample has approximately 100,000 clones, with roughly 82% found just once. Study results and caveats: Among the most significant clusters, several appeared linked to common viral pathogens in a later analysis. Fewer N-insertions than the roughly 670-donor mean were reportedly shown by an Asian-associated ancestry cluster in a later analysis.

This CDR3 has 15 amino acids. Germline lookup yields CDR1 MNHEY and CDR2 SVGAGI. J gave up 1 base and V 6 bases, and 5 bases lay outside the gene matches. The chain recombines TRBV6-5 with TRBJ2-1; 8 bases are shared with TRBD1. The sequence was obtained from a woman aged 50 to 65 in good health and CMV-seropositive. The sequenced sample consisted of PBMCs. The CDR3 sequence: CASSRTGGSYNEQFF. The CDR3 DNA is TGTGCCAGCAGCCGAACAGGGGGGTCCTACAATGAGCAGTTCTTC.